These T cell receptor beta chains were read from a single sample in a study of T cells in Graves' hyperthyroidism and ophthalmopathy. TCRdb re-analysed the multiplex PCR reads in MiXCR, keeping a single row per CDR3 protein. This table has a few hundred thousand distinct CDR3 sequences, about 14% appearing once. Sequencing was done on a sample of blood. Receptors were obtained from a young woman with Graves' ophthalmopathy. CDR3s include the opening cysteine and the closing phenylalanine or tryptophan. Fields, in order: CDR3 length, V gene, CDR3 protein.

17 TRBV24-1 CATAPAGGLIGVDTQYF
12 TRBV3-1 CASSRGRRPLHF
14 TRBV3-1 CASSPSGQNYEQYF
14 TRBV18 CASSLEGTAGEQYF
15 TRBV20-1 CSATRQNWGNQPQHF
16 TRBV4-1 CASRLDEGRGGAEAFF
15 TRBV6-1 CASSVQGAGTDTQYF
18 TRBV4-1 CASSQDFERADSNQPQHF
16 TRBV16 CASSQVGALNTGELFF
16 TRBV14 CASSQRLTGASYGYTF
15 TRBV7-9 CASSRYSDRNSPLHF
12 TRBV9 CASSVPDGRMYF
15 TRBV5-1 CASSLVPRSTDTQYF
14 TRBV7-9 CASITPASGNTIYF
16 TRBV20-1 CSATPLGQSVFNEQFF
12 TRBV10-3 CAISDGSPGQYF
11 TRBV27 CASRTGVEQYF
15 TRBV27 CASSLIPTTGTSQYF
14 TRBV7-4 CASSPDRKGQPQHF
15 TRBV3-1 CASSLGQAANEKLFF
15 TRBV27 CATREGGGPNYEQYF
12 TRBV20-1 CSVWQTNTEAFF
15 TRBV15 CATSGYEGGREKLFF
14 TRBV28 CASSFGRPNYEQYF
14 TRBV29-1 CSADPGPSTDTQYF
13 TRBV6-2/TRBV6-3 CASSIGQTYEQYF
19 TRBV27 CASSSPLTGQLLRGHEQYF
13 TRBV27 CASRDAGANVLTF
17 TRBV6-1 CASLNKWRSAQGNTIYF
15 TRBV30 CAWVAGVGSYNEQFF
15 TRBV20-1 CSASPPQGDGNEQFF
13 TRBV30 CAWSQGVLETQYF
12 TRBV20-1 CSAEEIQETQYF
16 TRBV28 CASSPWRGANTGELFF
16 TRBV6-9 CASSFPDRGPYNEQFF
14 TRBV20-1 CSARGDRLNQPQHF
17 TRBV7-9 CASSGLEGSRMDTEAFF
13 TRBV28 CASSLLGTSLLHF
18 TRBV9 CASSPRPGTGLGDREQYF
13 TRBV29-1 CSIRPIGNTEAFF